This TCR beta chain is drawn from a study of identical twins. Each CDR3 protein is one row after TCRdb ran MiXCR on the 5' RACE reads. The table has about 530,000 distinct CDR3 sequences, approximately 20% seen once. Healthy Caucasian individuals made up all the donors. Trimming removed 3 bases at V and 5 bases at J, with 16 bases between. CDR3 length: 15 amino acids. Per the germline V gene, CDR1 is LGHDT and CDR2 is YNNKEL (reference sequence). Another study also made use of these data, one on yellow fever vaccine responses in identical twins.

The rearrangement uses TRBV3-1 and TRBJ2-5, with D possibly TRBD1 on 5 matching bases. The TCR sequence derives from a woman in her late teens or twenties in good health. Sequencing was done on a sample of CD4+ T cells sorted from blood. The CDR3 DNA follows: TGTGCCAGCAGCCACCAAGGGGCGGCGCGGGAGACCCAGTACTTC. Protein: CASSHQGAARETQYF.